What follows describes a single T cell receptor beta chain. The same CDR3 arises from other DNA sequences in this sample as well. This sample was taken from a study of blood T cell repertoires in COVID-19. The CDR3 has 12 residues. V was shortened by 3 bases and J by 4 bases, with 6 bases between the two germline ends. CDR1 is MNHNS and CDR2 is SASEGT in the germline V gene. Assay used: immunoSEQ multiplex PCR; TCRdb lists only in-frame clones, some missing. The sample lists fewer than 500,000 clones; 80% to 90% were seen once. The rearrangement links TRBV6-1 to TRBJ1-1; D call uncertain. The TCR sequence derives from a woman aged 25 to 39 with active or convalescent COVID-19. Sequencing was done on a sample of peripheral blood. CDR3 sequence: CASSEFGTEAFF. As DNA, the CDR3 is TGTGCCAGCAGTGAGTTCGGCACTGAAGCTTTCTTT.